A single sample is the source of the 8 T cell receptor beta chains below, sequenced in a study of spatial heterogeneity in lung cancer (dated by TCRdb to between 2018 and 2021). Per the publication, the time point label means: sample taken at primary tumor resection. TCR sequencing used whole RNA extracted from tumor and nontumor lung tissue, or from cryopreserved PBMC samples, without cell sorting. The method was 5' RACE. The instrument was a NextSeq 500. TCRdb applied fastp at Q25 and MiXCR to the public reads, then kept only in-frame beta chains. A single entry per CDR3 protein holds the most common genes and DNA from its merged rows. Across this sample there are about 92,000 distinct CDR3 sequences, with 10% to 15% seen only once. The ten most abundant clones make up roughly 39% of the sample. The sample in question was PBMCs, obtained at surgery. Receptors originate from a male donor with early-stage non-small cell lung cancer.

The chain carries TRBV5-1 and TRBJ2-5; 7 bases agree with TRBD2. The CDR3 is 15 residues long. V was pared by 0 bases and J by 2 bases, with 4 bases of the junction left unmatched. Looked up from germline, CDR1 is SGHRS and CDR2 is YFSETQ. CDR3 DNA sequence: TGCGCCAGCAGCTTGGGGGGACTAACACAAGAGACCCAGTACTTC. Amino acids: CASSLGGLTQETQYF.

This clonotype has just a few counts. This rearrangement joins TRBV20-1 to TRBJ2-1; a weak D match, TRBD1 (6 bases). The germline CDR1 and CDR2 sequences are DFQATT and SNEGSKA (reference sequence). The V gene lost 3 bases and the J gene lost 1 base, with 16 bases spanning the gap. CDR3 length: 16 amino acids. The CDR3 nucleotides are TGCAGTGCTAGTGGTGGTACAGGGAGTTCCTACAATGAGCAGTTCTTC. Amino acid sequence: CSASGGTGSSYNEQFF.

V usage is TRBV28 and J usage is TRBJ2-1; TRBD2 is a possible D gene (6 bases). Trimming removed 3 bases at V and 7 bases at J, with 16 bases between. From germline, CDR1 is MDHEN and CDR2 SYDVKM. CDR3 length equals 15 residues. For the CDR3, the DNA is TGTGCCAGCAGTTTCGGCGGGGTGTCCGGAAATGAGCAGTTCTTC. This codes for CASSFGGVSGNEQFF. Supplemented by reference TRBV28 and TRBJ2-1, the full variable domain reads DVKVTQSSRYLVKRTGEKVFLECVQDMDHENMFWYRQDPGLGLRLIYFSYDVKMKEKGDIPEGYSVSREKKERFSLILESASTNQTSMYLCASSFGGVSGNEQFFGPGTRLTVL.

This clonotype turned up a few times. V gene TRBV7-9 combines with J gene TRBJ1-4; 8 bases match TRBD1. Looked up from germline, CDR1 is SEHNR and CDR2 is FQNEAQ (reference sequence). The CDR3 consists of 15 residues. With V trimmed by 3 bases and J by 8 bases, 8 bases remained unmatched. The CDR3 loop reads CASSFDRDRLEKLFF. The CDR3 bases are TGTGCCAGCAGCTTCGACCGGGACAGGCTCGAAAAACTGTTTTTT.

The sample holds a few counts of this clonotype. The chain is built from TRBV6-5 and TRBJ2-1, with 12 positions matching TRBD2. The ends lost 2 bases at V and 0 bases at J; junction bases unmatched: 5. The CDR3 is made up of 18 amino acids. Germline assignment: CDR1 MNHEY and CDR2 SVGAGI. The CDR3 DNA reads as TGTGCCAGCAGTTACCGGACTAGCGGGGATAGCTCCTACAATGAGCAGTTCTTC. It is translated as CASSYRTSGDSSYNEQFF.

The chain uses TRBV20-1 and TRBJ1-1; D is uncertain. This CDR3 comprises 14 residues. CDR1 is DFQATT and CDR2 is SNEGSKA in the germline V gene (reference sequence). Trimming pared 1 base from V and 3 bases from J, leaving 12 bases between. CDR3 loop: CSARAPESDTEAFF. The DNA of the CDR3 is TGCAGTGCTAGAGCTCCGGAATCGGACACTGAAGCTTTCTTT.

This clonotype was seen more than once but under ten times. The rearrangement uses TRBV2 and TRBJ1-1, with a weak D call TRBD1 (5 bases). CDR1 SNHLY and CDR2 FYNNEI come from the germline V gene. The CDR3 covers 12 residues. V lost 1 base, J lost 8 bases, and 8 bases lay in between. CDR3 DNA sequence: TGTGCCAGCAGTGAAGGGGGGACCGAAGCTTTCTTT. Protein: CASSEGGTEAFF.

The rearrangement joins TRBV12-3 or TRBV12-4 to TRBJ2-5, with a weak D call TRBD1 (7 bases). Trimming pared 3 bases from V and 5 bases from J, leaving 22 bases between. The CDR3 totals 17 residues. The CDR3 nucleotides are TGTGCCAGCAGTTTTTATGTTCTCGCAGGGGGGCAGGAGACCCAGTACTTC. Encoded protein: CASSFYVLAGGQETQYF.